This T cell receptor (beta chain) was captured by sequencing in a study of Graves' ophthalmopathy and Graves' hyperthyroidism. Whole-study context: Sampling took place at initial diagnosis, with peripheral blood obtained before any treatment.

For repertoire sequencing, the TCR beta CDR3 regions were amplified from RNA transcripts. An initial RT-PCR round employing HTBI primers preceded a second-round multiplex PCR. Using its own MiXCR run on the multiplex PCR reads, TCRdb lists one record per CDR3 protein. The table has fewer than 400,000 distinct CDR3 sequences, about a sixth seen once. Overall study results and limits: The model forecast ophthalmopathy progression, reaching roughly 70% sensitivity and roughly 72% specificity.

The authors used Ficoll-Paque density gradient centrifugation to separate PBMCs. The input was around 9 ml of fresh peripheral blood. Germline V gene sequence: CDR1 SQVTM, CDR2 ANQGSEA. Trimming pared 7 bases from V and 3 bases from J, leaving 12 bases between. The CDR3 extends over 12 amino acids. This clonotype was seen a single time. No antigen is known for it. The chain recombines TRBV29-1 with TRBJ1-1; D is unclear. The origin of this receptor is a woman aged 18-30 years with Graves' ophthalmopathy. The sample taken for sequencing was peripheral blood. This chain's CDR3 is CSAEGGYTEAFF. The CDR3 DNA follows: TGCAGCGCCGAGGGAGGGTACACTGAAGCTTTCTTT.